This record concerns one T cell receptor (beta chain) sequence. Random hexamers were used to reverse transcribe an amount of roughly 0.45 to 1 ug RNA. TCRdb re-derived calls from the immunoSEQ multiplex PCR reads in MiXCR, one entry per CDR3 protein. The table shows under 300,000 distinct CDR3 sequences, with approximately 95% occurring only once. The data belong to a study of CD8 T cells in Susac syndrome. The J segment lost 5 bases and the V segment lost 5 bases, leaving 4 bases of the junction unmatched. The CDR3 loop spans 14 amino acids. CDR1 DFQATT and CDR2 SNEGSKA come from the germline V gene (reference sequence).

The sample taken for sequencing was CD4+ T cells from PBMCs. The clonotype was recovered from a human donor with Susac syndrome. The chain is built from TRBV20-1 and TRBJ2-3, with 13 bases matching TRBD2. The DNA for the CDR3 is TGCAGTGCTCGACTAGCGGGAGGTGGAGATACGCAGTATTTT. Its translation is CSARLAGGGDTQYF.